These T cell receptor beta chains were read from a single sample in a study of blood T cell repertoires in COVID-19. Sequenced by immunoSEQ multiplex PCR; TCRdb stores in-frame clones only, minus some. This sample has fewer than 300,000 clones; approximately 82% occur once, and the top ten carry around 3.2%. The sample comprised peripheral blood. The receptors derive from a young woman with acute or convalescent COVID-19. The CDR3 runs from the conserved cysteine through the conserved F or W. Fields, in order: D gene, clone size, J gene, V gene, CDR3 protein, CDR3 DNA. A D gene is named only where the DNA matches it firmly. Size values are once, few and many counts, or a class for expanded clones, and some rows have none.

>NA|NA|TRBJ2-3|TRBV5-1
CASSLARGTDTQYF
TGCGCCAGCAGCTTGGCCCGGGGCACAGATACGCAGTATTTT
>TRBD2|NA|TRBJ2-1|TRBV3-1/TRBV3-2
CASSQDVASGKEQFF
TGTGCCAGCAGCCAAGATGTGGCTAGCGGAAAGGAGCAGTTCTTC
>TRBD2|NA|TRBJ2-2|TRBV7-9
CASSLVLTTSPEGGELFF
TGTGCCAGCAGCTTAGTTTTAACGACTAGCCCGGAGGGCGGGGAGCTGTTTTTT
>TRBD2|NA|TRBJ2-1|TRBV28
CASSTLTSASYNEQFF
TGTGCCAGCAGCACCTTGACTAGCGCATCCTACAATGAGCAGTTCTTC
>NA|few|TRBJ1-1|TRBV6-2/TRBV6-3
CASSAPSRVNTEAFF
TGTGCCAGCAGTGCGCCCTCCCGGGTGAACACTGAAGCTTTCTTT
>TRBD1|NA|TRBJ1-2|TRBV14
CASSQGLQGARDYGYTF
TGTGCCAGCAGCCAAGGATTACAGGGGGCACGAGACTATGGCTACACCTTC
>NA|NA|TRBJ1-5|TRBV7-2
CASSEGHGIRDQPQHF
TGTGCCAGCAGCGAAGGGCACGGGATCCGGGATCAGCCCCAGCATTTT
>TRBD2|NA|TRBJ2-7|TRBV5-1
CASSLASGSFDEQYF
TGCGCCAGCAGCTTGGCTAGCGGGAGTTTCGACGAGCAGTACTTC
>TRBD1|NA|TRBJ2-7|TRBV19
CATRTGHHEQYF
TGTGCCACCCGGACAGGGCACCACGAGCAGTACTTC
>TRBD2|NA|TRBJ2-1|TRBV4-1
CASGRASGSYNEQFF
TGCGCCAGCGGGAGGGCTAGCGGATCCTACAATGAGCAGTTCTTC
>TRBD2|many|TRBJ2-3|TRBV6-5
CASSYSPLAGPDTQYF
TGTGCCAGCAGTTACTCCCCCCTAGCGGGGCCAGATACGCAGTATTTT
>TRBD2|NA|TRBJ2-3|TRBV28
CASSVLAGVPDTQYF
TGTGCCAGCAGTGTCCTAGCGGGAGTACCAGATACGCAGTATTTT
>TRBD2|few|TRBJ2-3|TRBV7-2
CASSPGLAVSRRPDTQYF
TGTGCCAGCAGCCCAGGACTAGCGGTTTCCCGTAGGCCAGATACGCAGTATTTT
>NA|NA|TRBJ2-3|TRBV10-1
CASSDDGLTDTQYF
TGCGCCAGCAGTGATGACGGACTGACAGATACGCAGTATTTT
>NA|NA|TRBJ2-3|TRBV9
CASSVVGLGEGTDTQYF
TGTGCCAGCAGCGTAGTCGGTTTGGGGGAGGGCACAGATACGCAGTATTTT
>NA|NA|TRBJ1-1|TRBV4-2
CASSRPGTTEAFF
TGTGCCAGCAGCCGGCCGGGAACCACTGAAGCTTTCTTT
>TRBD1|NA|TRBJ1-1|TRBV18
CASSPPRGRQGENTEAFF
TGTGCCAGCTCACCACCGAGAGGGAGACAGGGTGAGAACACTGAAGCTTTCTTT
>TRBD2|NA|TRBJ2-7|TRBV5-1
CASSLVPGGTAEQYF
TGCGCCAGCAGCTTGGTTCCGGGAGGCACAGCCGAGCAGTACTTC
>NA|NA|TRBJ1-5|TRBV12-3/TRBV12-4
CASRQFDQPQHF
TGTGCCAGCAGACAGTTCGATCAGCCCCAGCATTTT
>TRBD1|NA|TRBJ1-2|TRBV5-4
CASSTGQAHYGYTF
TGTGCCAGCAGCACCGGACAGGCACACTATGGCTACACCTTC
>TRBD2|NA|TRBJ2-1|TRBV20-1
CSASSSGDNEQFF
TGCAGTGCTAGTTCTAGCGGGGACAATGAGCAGTTCTTC
>NA|NA|TRBJ2-1|TRBV5-1
CASSLGESSYNEQFF
TGCGCCAGCAGCTTGGGGGAGAGCTCCTACAATGAGCAGTTCTTC
>TRBD2|NA|TRBJ2-1|TRBV7-2
CASSLAGTSGRAEQFF
TGTGCCAGCAGCTTGGCAGGGACTAGCGGTCGAGCTGAGCAGTTCTTC
>TRBD2|NA|TRBJ2-1|TRBV9
CASSVGGELVNEQFF
TGTGCCAGCAGCGTTGGGGGGGAGTTGGTTAATGAGCAGTTCTTC
>TRBD2|NA|TRBJ2-7|TRBV27
CASSPQRTRTSGSKAYEQYF
TGTGCCAGCAGTCCACAGAGAACTCGGACTAGCGGGAGTAAGGCCTACGAGCAGTACTTC
>NA|NA|TRBJ1-2|TRBV27
CASSLSGLGGGYTF
TGTGCCAGCAGTTTATCGGGGCTGGGCGGTGGCTACACCTTC
>NA|NA|TRBJ2-7|TRBV5-8
CASIPIGQGISYEQYF
TGTGCCAGCATCCCGATCGGGCAGGGGATCTCGTACGAGCAGTACTTC
>TRBD2|NA|TRBJ2-7|TRBV19
CASNRGGAAYEQYF
TGTGCCAGTAATCGGGGGGGAGCAGCCTACGAGCAGTACTTC
>TRBD1|NA|TRBJ1-4|TRBV19
CASSIAFIIWDRNKLFF
TGTGCCAGTAGTATCGCTTTTATTATCTGGGACAGGAACAAACTGTTTTTT
>NA|NA|TRBJ1-2|TRBV7-9
CASSPADYGYTF
TGTGCCAGCAGCCCCGCGGACTATGGCTACACCTTC
>NA|few|TRBJ1-1|TRBV19
CASSVQTGNTEAFF
TGTGCCAGTAGTGTCCAGACGGGAAACACTGAAGCTTTCTTT
>NA|once|TRBJ2-7|TRBV28
CASSLSGPEQYF
TGTGCCAGCAGTTTATCAGGGCCCGAGCAGTACTTC
>NA|NA|TRBJ2-7|TRBV7-8
CASSLVGLTLSPYEQYF
TGTGCCAGCAGCTTAGTCGGTCTTACCCTCTCTCCCTACGAGCAGTACTTC
>NA|NA|TRBJ1-3|TRBV13
CASTPPGGRDISGNTIYF
TGTGCCAGCACCCCCCCCGGCGGACGGGACATCTCTGGAAACACCATATATTTT
>NA|NA|TRBJ2-1|TRBV29-1
CSVADNEQFF
TGCAGCGTTGCCGACAATGAGCAGTTCTTC
>NA|NA|TRBJ2-3|TRBV5-1
CASSLERGGLTDTQYF
TGCGCCAGCAGCTTGGAGAGGGGGGGGCTCACAGATACGCAGTATTTT
>TRBD2|NA|TRBJ2-1|TRBV27
CASSLSGRTEQFF
TGTGCCAGCAGTTTAAGCGGGAGGACAGAGCAGTTCTTC
>TRBD2|NA|TRBJ2-2|TRBV6-7
CASSDLTSEAANTGELFF
TGTGCCAGCAGCGACCTTACTAGCGAAGCTGCGAACACCGGGGAGCTGTTTTTT
>NA|NA|TRBJ1-1|TRBV6-5
CASSYPSSTEAFF
TGTGCCAGCAGTTACCCATCCAGTACTGAAGCTTTCTTT